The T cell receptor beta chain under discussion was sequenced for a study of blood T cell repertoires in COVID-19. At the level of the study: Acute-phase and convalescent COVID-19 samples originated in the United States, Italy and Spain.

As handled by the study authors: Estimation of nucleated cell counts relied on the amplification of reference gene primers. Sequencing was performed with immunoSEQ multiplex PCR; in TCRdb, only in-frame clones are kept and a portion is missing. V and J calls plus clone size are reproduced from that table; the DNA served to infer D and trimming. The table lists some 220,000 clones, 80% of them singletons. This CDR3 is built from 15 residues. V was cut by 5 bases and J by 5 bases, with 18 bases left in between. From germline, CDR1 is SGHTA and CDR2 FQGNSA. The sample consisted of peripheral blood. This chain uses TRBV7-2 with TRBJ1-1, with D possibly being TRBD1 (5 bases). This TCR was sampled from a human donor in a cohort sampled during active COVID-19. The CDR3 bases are TGTGCCAGCAGCCTCCGGGACTTAGGGTTAACTGAAGCTTTCTTT. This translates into CASSLRDLGLTEAFF. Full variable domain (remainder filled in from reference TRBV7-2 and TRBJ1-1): GAGVSQSPSNKVTEKGKDVELRCDPISGHTALYWYRQSLGQGLEFLIYFQGNSAPDKSGLPSDRFSAERTGGSVSTLTIQRTQQEDSAVYLCASSLRDLGLTEAFFGQGTRLTVV.